One sample yielded the 19 T cell receptor beta chains listed below, sequenced in a study of shared clonotypes between healthy human individuals. Using immunoSEQ multiplex PCR, the repertoire was profiled, and TCRdb retains in-frame clones only, with some absent. The data show hundreds of thousands of clones, around 77% seen once. The specimen sequenced was PBMCs. These receptors came from a woman aged 40-49 years in good health. Some clones in this sample may be carry-over from other donors' samples.

The V call is TRBV4-1, the J call TRBJ2-7, with TRBD1 matching over 7 bases. Losses at the gene ends were 1 base for V and 2 bases for J; bases not matched to a gene: 11. Germline V CDR1 and CDR2: MGHRA, YSYEKL. The CDR3 runs 17 residues. Here the CDR3 reads CASSQAPMTGKAYEQYF. DNA of the CDR3: TGCGCCAGCAGCCAAGCCCCTATGACAGGGAAGGCCTACGAGCAGTACTTC.

V gene TRBV2 combines with J gene TRBJ1-5; D is undetermined. The germline CDR1 and CDR2 sequences are SNHLY and FYNNEI. The CDR3 extends over 13 amino acids. With 4 bases removed from V and 3 bases from J, the gap between germline ends came to 7 bases. CDR3 in DNA: TGTGCCAGCAGTGTAGGCCCCAATCAGCCCCAGCATTTT. It is translated as CASSVGPNQPQHF.

The chain joins TRBV5-1 to TRBJ1-1; D might be TRBD1 (5 bases). Looked up from germline, CDR1 is SGHRS and CDR2 is YFSETQ. The CDR3 has 15 amino acids. Trimming removed 4 bases from V and 1 base from J, with 14 bases in between. For the CDR3, the DNA is TGCGCCAGCAGCCCCCGGGTAGGGGAGAACACTGAAGCTTTCTTT. Residues: CASSPRVGENTEAFF. The whole variable domain, remainder taken from reference TRBV5-1 and TRBJ1-1, is KAGVTQTPRYLIKTRGQQVTLSCSPISGHRSVSWYQQTPGQGLQFLFEYFSETQRNKGNFPGRFSGRQFSNSRSEMNVSTLELGDSALYLCASSPRVGENTEAFFGQGTRLTVV.

This clone was counted a single time. The rearrangement links TRBV29-1 to TRBJ2-1, with 7 bases identical to TRBD2. V lost 1 base to trimming and J lost 4 bases; unmatched junction nucleotides: 7. CDR3 length: 15 residues. From germline, CDR1 is SQVTM and CDR2 ANQGSEA. CDR3 in amino acids: CSVEGGLAVYNEQFF. CDR3 in DNA: TGCAGCGTTGAAGGCGGGCTAGCGGTATACAATGAGCAGTTCTTC.

This clone was counted only a few times. This rearrangement joins TRBV25-1 to TRBJ2-1; D is uncertain. Trimming left V 5 bases short and J 5 bases short, with 4 bases between. The CDR3 consists of 11 residues. Germline V gene data show CDR1 as MGHDK and CDR2 as SYGVNS. The CDR3 sequence is CASSLNNEQFF. The CDR3 nucleotides are TGTGCCAGCAGTCTCAACAATGAGCAGTTCTTC. Variable domain in full (rest from reference TRBV25-1 and TRBJ2-1): EADIYQTPRYLVIGTGKKITLECSQTMGHDKMYWYQQDPGMELHLIHYSYGVNSTEKGDLSSESTVSRIRTEHFPLTLESARPSHTSQYLCASSLNNEQFFGPGTRLTVL.

In this sample, this clone turned up a few times. Being one base from a much bigger clone, this may be a read error. This chain links TRBV4-3 with TRBJ2-7, with D possibly being TRBD1 (7 bases). CDR3 size: 16 residues. Germline-derived CDR1 and CDR2 are LGHNA and YSLEER. Trimming pared 1 base from V and 4 bases from J, leaving 17 bases between. The CDR3 reads CASSQGRQGGFYEQYF. The CDR3 nucleotides are TGCGCCAGCAGCCAAGGTCGGCAGGGGGGTTTTTACGAGCAGTACTTC.

The chain uses TRBV6-1 and TRBJ1-3; 8 bases map to TRBD1. The V gene end was trimmed by 7 bases and the J gene end by 2 bases; junction bases not matched to a gene: 4. Germline loops: CDR1 MNHNS, CDR2 SASEGT. The CDR3 extends over 14 amino acids. The CDR3 loop is CASNRDRPGNTIYF. CDR3 nucleotide sequence: TGTGCCAGCAACCGGGACAGGCCTGGAAACACCATATATTTT.

CDR3 residues: CASSPDRVGNTIYF. The CDR3, as DNA: TGTGCCAGCAGCCCTGACAGGGTGGGAAACACCATATATTTT. The chain combines TRBV11-2 with TRBJ1-3; 7 bases match TRBD1. This CDR3 contains 14 residues. Looked up from germline, CDR1 is SGHAT and CDR2 is FQNNGV. The V and J ends lost 5 bases and 4 bases, in that order; junction bases with no gene match: 5.

This clone was seen only once. This sequence joins TRBV5-6 and TRBJ2-1; D is uncertain. CDR1 SGHDT and CDR2 YYEEEE come from the germline V gene. The CDR3 is 11 residues long. The V end lost 2 bases, the J end lost 6 bases, and 3 bases lay between the germline ends. CDR3 nucleotide sequence: TGTGCCAGCAGCTTAAGCAATGAGCAGTTCTTC. It is translated as CASSLSNEQFF.

This clone was detected only a few times. The rearrangement links TRBV28 to TRBJ2-7; 8 positions match TRBD2. CDR1 is MDHEN, CDR2 SYDVKM, per germline. The CDR3 runs to 15 residues. The V gene end was trimmed by 6 bases and the J gene end by 6 bases; junction bases not matched to a gene: 13. CDR3: CASSLRVAGHGEQYF. As DNA, the CDR3 is TGTGCCAGCAGCCTGAGGGTAGCGGGACACGGCGAGCAGTACTTC.

The chain is built from TRBV7-2 and TRBJ1-5, with unresolved D. This CDR3 contains 12 residues. In germline, CDR1 is SGHTA, CDR2 FQGNSA. The V end was cut by 3 bases, the J end by 3 bases, with 3 bases between. CDR3 DNA: TGTGCCAGCAGCTTTTACAATCAGCCCCAGCATTTT. It is translated as CASSFYNQPQHF.

A word on this clone: A far larger clone differs by one base, so this is likely a read error. The rearrangement uses TRBV30 and TRBJ2-7; D call uncertain. From germline, CDR1 is GTSNPN and CDR2 SVGIG (reference sequence). The CDR3 consists of 13 residues. With 4 bases removed from V and 1 base from J, the gap between germline ends came to 11 bases. CDR3 loop: CAWTQPPSYEQYF. CDR3 DNA: TGTGCCTGGACCCAACCCCCTTCCTACGAGCAGTACTTC. Looking up the rest from reference TRBV30 and TRBJ2-7 gives the full variable domain: SQTIHQWPATLVQPVGSPLSLECTVEGTSNPNLYWYRQAAGRGLQLLFYSVGIGQISSEVPQNLSASRPQDRQFILSSKKLLLSDSGFYLCAWTQPPSYEQYFGPGTRLTVT.

The chain carries TRBV6-1 and TRBJ2-5; 7 nucleotides align to TRBD2. This CDR3 comprises 13 residues. CDR1 is MNHNS, CDR2 SASEGT, per germline. The ends lost 6 bases at V and 2 bases at J; junction bases unmatched: 3. The CDR3 reads CASRRSGQETQYF. The CDR3 DNA is TGTGCCAGCAGGCGTAGCGGGCAAGAGACCCAGTACTTC.

The sample holds a few counts of this clone. The chain couples TRBV19 to TRBJ1-5; 11 bases match TRBD1. The CDR3 contains 18 residues. V lost 11 bases, J lost 3 bases, and 18 bases stayed unmatched. CDR1 and CDR2 from the germline V gene are LNHDA and SQIVND (reference sequence). CDR3 region: CALPPGQGETYHNQPQHF. The CDR3 nucleotides are TGTGCCCTCCCTCCGGGACAGGGGGAAACTTACCACAATCAGCCCCAGCATTTT.

The genes are TRBV9 and TRBJ2-3; maybe TRBD2 (5 bases). Germline V gene data show CDR1 as SGDLS and CDR2 as YYNGEE. The CDR3 loop spans 19 amino acids. Trimming pared 3 bases from V and 1 base from J, leaving 24 bases between. In nucleotides, the CDR3 is TGTGCCAGCAGCGCCCCCAGAACCCCACTAGAGCGAGGCACAGATACGCAGTATTTT. This codes for CASSAPRTPLERGTDTQYF.

The CDR3 nucleotides read TGTGCCAGCAGCTTAGGGACTAGCCTCCTCGGGGAGCAGTTCTTC. This sequence encodes CASSLGTSLLGEQFF. The chain uses TRBV11-3 and TRBJ2-1, with TRBD2 identical over 8 bases. Germline V gene data show CDR1 as SGHNT and CDR2 as YENEEA. After removal of 1 base from V and 10 bases from J, the junction contained 9 bases not matched to a gene. The CDR3 consists of 15 residues. The full variable domain, completed using reference TRBV11-3 and TRBJ2-1, is EAGVVQSPRYKIIEKKQPVAFWCNPISGHNTLYWYLQNLGQGPELLIRYENEEAVDDSQLPKDRFSAERLKGVDSTLKIQPAELGDSAVYLCASSLGTSLLGEQFFGPGTRLTVL.

CDR3 bases: TGTGCCAGCAGCAAAGGTTTAGCGGGAGGGCCTCACGAGCAGTACTTC. This gives the protein CASSKGLAGGPHEQYF. The chain has TRBV21-1 and TRBJ2-7; the table's TRBD2 call for D was not verified on the DNA. TRBV21-1 is a known pseudogene. The CDR3 runs to 16 residues.

As to this clone: At the DNA level, this CDR3 is encoded by other sequences in the same sample as well. This chain uses TRBV5-4 with TRBJ1-1; 8 bases align to TRBD1. The CDR3 runs to 17 residues. V gave up 0 bases and J gave up 11 bases; unmatched junction bases: 18. Germline V gene lookup returns CDR1 SGHNT and CDR2 YYREEE (reference sequence). CDR3 in DNA: TGTGCCAGCAGCTTGGCGGGGGGAACAGGGGGTACCTCAATCGCTTTCTTT. It is translated as CASSLAGGTGGTSIAFF. The full variable domain, completed using reference TRBV5-4 and TRBJ1-1, is ETGVTQSPTHLIKTRGQQVTLRCSSQSGHNTVSWYQQALGQGPQFIFQYYREEENGRGNFPPRFSGLQFPNYSSELNVNALELDDSALYLCASSLAGGTGGTSIAFFGQGTRLTVV.

This clone came up many times. The rearrangement uses TRBV2 and TRBJ2-7, with D possibly matching TRBD2 (5 bases). This CDR3 is built from 13 residues. Germline loops: CDR1 SNHLY, CDR2 FYNNEI. Trimming pared 6 bases from V and 3 bases from J, leaving 12 bases between. The DNA of the CDR3 is TGTGCCAGCAGCCCACTAGTTGACTACGAGCAGTACTTC. Amino acid sequence: CASSPLVDYEQYF.